This passage covers 25 T cell receptor beta chains from one sample sequenced in a study of blood T cell repertoires in COVID-19. Some clones are missing from TCRdb's copy, which holds only in-frame ones; the method was immunoSEQ multiplex PCR. The sample shows about 92,000 clones, roughly 70% of them seen only once. The specimen sequenced was peripheral blood. The receptors shown here come from a woman aged 60 to 75 in a cohort sampled during active or convalescent COVID-19.

This clone was counted between two and nine times. The chain joins TRBV7-2 to TRBJ1-2; D unresolved. V lost 5 bases, J lost 1 base, and 14 bases lay in between. CDR3 length: 15 residues. Germline assignment: CDR1 SGHTA and CDR2 FQGNSA. CDR3 DNA: TGTGCCAGCAGCCCCTCTGAGGTGTTTAACTATGGCTACACCTTC. Its translation: CASSPSEVFNYGYTF. Filled out from reference TRBV7-2 and TRBJ1-2, the complete variable domain reads GAGVSQSPSNKVTEKGKDVELRCDPISGHTALYWYRQSLGQGLEFLIYFQGNSAPDKSGLPSDRFSAERTGGSVSTLTIQRTQQEDSAVYLCASSPSEVFNYGYTFGSGTRLTVV.

The J gene is TRBJ2-1, the V gene TRBV7-3; 11 positions match TRBD2. V lost 0 bases and J lost 4; bases outside the gene matches: 5. This CDR3 has 17 amino acids. Germline V CDR1 and CDR2: SGHTA, FQGTGA. In nucleotides, the CDR3 is TGTGCCAGCAGCTTAACGTCCGGGACTAGCGGTTACAATGAGCAGTTCTTC. Translating it yields CASSLTSGTSGYNEQFF.

The rearrangement joins TRBV5-1 to TRBJ1-6; the D is unclear. V lost 0 bases and J lost 8, with 6 bases in between. Per the germline V gene, CDR1 is SGHRS and CDR2 is YFSETQ. The CDR3 is 13 residues long. CDR3 coding DNA: TGCGCCAGCAGCTTGGAGCTGCATTCACCCCTCCACTTT. Residues: CASSLELHSPLHF.

This clone turned up a few times. V is TRBV2 and J is TRBJ1-2, with unresolved D. Trimming removed 5 bases from V and 4 bases from J, with 11 bases in between. CDR1 and CDR2 from the germline V gene are SNHLY and FYNNEI. This CDR3 region has 13 residues. This CDR3 reads CASSPGEGYGYTF. CDR3 in DNA: TGTGCCAGCAGTCCCGGGGAGGGCTATGGCTACACCTTC.

This sequence joins TRBV7-6 and TRBJ2-7, with D maybe TRBD2 (6 bases). The V gene's germline CDR1 is SGHVS and CDR2 FNYEAQ. The germline V and J ends were trimmed by 2 bases and 0 bases, with 8 bases remaining between them. The CDR3 has 14 amino acids. CDR3: CASSLTGSSYEQYF. For the CDR3, the DNA is TGTGCCAGCAGCTTAACCGGGAGCTCCTACGAGCAGTACTTC.

The V call is TRBV28, the J call TRBJ1-2; TRBD1 agrees at 10 bases. The V segment lost 3 bases and the J segment 10 bases; nucleotides outside the gene matches: 2. This CDR3 contains 12 residues. Germline V gene data show CDR1 as MDHEN and CDR2 as SYDVKM. The CDR3 DNA is TGTGCCAGCAGTTTGGGACAGGGGATCTACACCTTC. It specifies CASSLGQGIYTF.

The V call is TRBV6-5, the J call TRBJ1-2; maybe TRBD1 (6 bases). Trimming cost V 4 bases and J 8 bases, with 17 bases left between them. Germline assignment: CDR1 MNHEY and CDR2 SVGAGI. The CDR3 is 14 amino acids. Written as DNA, the CDR3 is TGTGCCAGCAGTTTTAAAGGGGGGGTCGGAGGCTACACCTTC. Encoded protein: CASSFKGGVGGYTF.

This rearrangement joins TRBV6-5 to TRBJ1-2; D not resolved. The ends were cut back, 2 bases at V and 4 bases at J, with 14 bases in the middle. Germline loops: CDR1 MNHEY, CDR2 SVGAGI. The CDR3 contains 15 residues. The CDR3 here is CASSYSAGRGYGYTF. CDR3 nucleotides: TGTGCCAGCAGTTACAGCGCAGGCCGGGGCTATGGCTACACCTTC.

Turning to this clone: The same CDR3 arises from other DNA sequences in this sample as well. The V call is TRBV2, the J call TRBJ2-7, with 7 positions matching TRBD1. Germline CDR1 SNHLY, CDR2 FYNNEI. V was pared by 4 bases and J by 4 bases, with 7 bases of the junction left unmatched. CDR3 size: 14 residues. In nucleotides, the CDR3 is TGTGCCAGCAGTGTTTACGACAGGGTTTACGAGCAGTACTTC. Protein product: CASSVYDRVYEQYF.

The chain employs TRBV7-6 and TRBJ2-7, with TRBD1 as a possible D gene (6 bases). CDR1 is SGHVS, CDR2 FNYEAQ, per germline. CDR3 length: 15 residues. V lost 0 bases and J lost 4, with 13 bases in between. The CDR3 bases are TGTGCCAGCAGCTTAGCCGGGACACAACTATACGAGCAGTACTTC. Amino acids: CASSLAGTQLYEQYF. The full variable domain, its missing parts supplied by reference TRBV7-6 and TRBJ2-7, is GAGVSQSPRYKVTKRGQDVALRCDPISGHVSLYWYRQALGQGPEFLTYFNYEAQQDKSGLPNDRFSAERPEGSISTLTIQRTEQRDSAMYRCASSLAGTQLYEQYFGPGTRLTVT.

The chain is built from TRBV6-5 and TRBJ2-7, with TRBD2 identical over 7 bases. With V trimmed by 4 bases and J by 2 bases, 11 bases remained unmatched. Germline loops: CDR1 MNHEY, CDR2 SVGAGI. The CDR3 is 16 residues long. The DNA of the CDR3 is TGTGCCAGCAGTTCCCCCTTTTGGGGGGGGGCCTACGAGCAGTACTTC. Translated: CASSSPFWGGAYEQYF.

This clone was detected only once. The J gene is TRBJ1-4, the V gene TRBV5-8; D ambiguous. The CDR3 loop spans 14 amino acids. Per the germline V gene, CDR1 is SGHTS and CDR2 is YDEGEE. The germline V and J ends were trimmed by 2 bases and 7 bases, with 12 bases remaining between them. The CDR3 loop reads CASSFPRISEKLFF. In DNA, the CDR3 is TGTGCCAGCAGCTTCCCCAGGATAAGTGAAAAACTGTTTTTT.

The chain is built from TRBV9 and TRBJ2-7; D ambiguous. The V end lost 8 bases, the J end lost 2 bases, and 17 bases lay between the germline ends. CDR3 length: 14 residues. Germline V CDR1 and CDR2: SGDLS, YYNGEE. This chain's CDR3 is CARTQARLTYEQYF. The CDR3 DNA follows: TGTGCCAGAACCCAAGCCCGACTGACCTACGAGCAGTACTTC.

This sequence joins TRBV11-1 and TRBJ1-1; D is undetermined. CDR3 length: 12 residues. Trimming left V 3 bases short and J 0 bases short, with 2 bases between. Germline values: CDR1 SGHAT, CDR2 FQDESV (reference sequence). The CDR3 DNA reads TGTGCCAGCAGCTTTATGAACACTGAAGCTTTCTTT. Protein sequence: CASSFMNTEAFF.

V and J are TRBV6-2 or TRBV6-3 and TRBJ1-5; D is ambiguous. Deletions cut 6 bases from V and 0 bases from J, with 9 bases between. The CDR3 length is 14 residues. Per the germline V gene, CDR1 is MNHEY and CDR2 is SVGEGT. The DNA of the CDR3 is TGTGCCAGCAGCGACTCCGGTAGCAATCAGCCCCAGCATTTT. Translated, it gives CASSDSGSNQPQHF.

The J gene is TRBJ1-2, the V gene TRBV27, with a weak D call TRBD1 (6 bases). The germline V gene encodes CDR1 MNHEY and CDR2 SMNVEV (reference sequence). This CDR3 has 15 amino acids. V was trimmed by 4 bases and J by 2 bases, leaving 14 bases between them. The CDR3 DNA follows: TGTGCCAGCAGTTCCCGAAGGACAGAAAACTATGGCTACACCTTC. It is translated as CASSSRRTENYGYTF.

The chain carries TRBV30 and TRBJ2-3; the D gene is possibly TRBD2 (5 bases). Per germline, CDR1 GTSNPN and CDR2 SVGIG (reference sequence). The CDR3 spans 13 residues. Trimming took 0 bases from V and 5 from J, leaving 9 bases between them. The CDR3 DNA reads TGTGCCTGGAGTGTACTAGGGTTAGATACGCAGTATTTT. This sequence encodes CAWSVLGLDTQYF.

The chain joins TRBV28 to TRBJ1-1; D is uncertain. The CDR3 runs to 14 residues. Trimming took 6 bases from V and 11 from J, leaving 22 bases between them. The germline V gene encodes CDR1 MDHEN and CDR2 SYDVKM. CDR3 nucleotide sequence: TGTGCCAGCAGCCCCATTTTTCGGGTAGAAGCGGCTTTCTTT. This gives the protein CASSPIFRVEAAFF.

The chain employs TRBV5-1 and TRBJ1-2; 8 bases map to TRBD1. Trimming cost V 4 bases and J 4 bases; bases outside gene matches: 9. The CDR3 is made up of 15 amino acids. From germline, CDR1 is SGHRS and CDR2 YFSETQ. Here the CDR3 DNA reads TGCGCCAGCAGCGGAACAGGGGGGGTTGGCTATGGCTACACCTTC. Encoded protein: CASSGTGGVGYGYTF.

This clone was seen just once. The V call is TRBV2, the J call TRBJ2-1; possible D gene TRBD1, 5 bases. The CDR3 sequence is 16 residues long. Germline V gives CDR1 SNHLY, CDR2 FYNNEI. V lost 7 bases, J lost 3 bases, and 19 bases lay in between. The CDR3 region has the DNA TGTGCCAGCAAAAAGACAGACTCCCCTAACTACAATGAGCAGTTCTTC. Its protein product is CASKKTDSPNYNEQFF.

The J gene is TRBJ2-1, the V gene TRBV7-8; a possible D gene is TRBD1 (6 bases). Trimming cost V 3 bases and J 9 bases, with 15 bases left between them. There are 14 residues in the CDR3. The germline V gene has CDR1 SGHVS and CDR2 FQNEAQ. CDR3 in amino acids: CASSFGGRNTEQFF. The DNA for the CDR3 is TGTGCCAGCAGCTTTGGGGGCCGCAACACTGAGCAGTTCTTC.

In its sample, this clone was seen a few times. The rearrangement links TRBV7-9 to TRBJ1-3; D is unresolved. Germline CDR1 and CDR2: SEHNR and FQNEAQ (reference sequence). The CDR3 is 18 amino acids. Between the trimmed V and J ends, which lost 3 bases and 4 bases, there was a span of 22 bases. CDR3 in DNA: TGTGCCAGCAGCTTGGTCCCCAAAGGTCTCAGCGGGGGAAACACCATATATTTT. Amino acids: CASSLVPKGLSGGNTIYF.

V is TRBV28 and J is TRBJ1-5; maybe TRBD1 (6 bases). The V gene's germline CDR1 is MDHEN and CDR2 SYDVKM. Trimming removed 1 base at V and 0 bases at J, with 19 bases between. The CDR3 sequence is 19 residues long. This CDR3 reads CASSLFSWGRDYSNQPQHF. The CDR3 DNA is TGTGCCAGCAGTTTATTCTCGTGGGGGCGCGATTATAGCAATCAGCCCCAGCATTTT.

The chain is built from TRBV29-1 and TRBJ2-3; TRBD2 agrees at 9 bases. The germline V gene encodes CDR1 SQVTM and CDR2 ANQGSEA. The CDR3 sequence is 14 residues long. Trimming removed 4 bases from V and 5 bases from J; junction bases left unmatched: 7. The CDR3 DNA follows: TGCAGCGTTGTCGCGGCGGGGGGGCAAGATACGCAGTATTTT. It specifies CSVVAAGGQDTQYF.

The chain employs TRBV5-1 and TRBJ2-6, with TRBD1 matching over 12 bases. Germline CDR1 reads SGHRS; CDR2 reads YFSETQ. CDR3 length: 17 residues. Trimming took 4 bases from V and 2 from J; bases not matched to a gene: 4. The CDR3 reads CASSVGQGAPGANVLTF. The DNA of the CDR3 is TGCGCCAGCAGCGTGGGACAGGGGGCGCCTGGGGCCAACGTCCTGACTTTC.